This T cell receptor beta chain was captured by sequencing in a study of cytomegalovirus exposure and HLA in healthy donors. Study conclusions and caveats: The study carried out a later analysis of TCR beta sequences. It associated around 17,000 of them with specific HLA alleles at a false discovery rate of 0.05. Later analysis suggested links between common viral pathogens and several top significant clusters. In an earlier analysis, productive rearrangement rates for most beta V segments clustered near 87% or 30%. V- and J-gene trimming in TCR beta was tied to a missense DCLRE1C variant by an analysis performed later.

The PCR employed 60 Vbeta primers together with 13 Jbeta primers. Assay used: immunoSEQ multiplex PCR; TCRdb lists only in-frame clones, some missing. The sample lists around 91,000 clones; 55% to 75% were seen once. As for this clone: Its specificity is unknown.

Sequenced input: PBMCs. The clonotype was recovered from a man aged 60-69 years in good health and CMV-seronegative.

In DNA form, the CDR3 reads TGTGCCAGCAGCGTAGGAGGGCCTCTCGTAAGTGACGGCAATGAGCAGTTCTTC. Its protein is CASSVGGPLVSDGNEQFF. This chain joins TRBV9 and TRBJ2-1, with D possibly being TRBD2 (5 bases). CDR3 length: 18 amino acids. CDR1 and CDR2 from the germline V gene are SGDLS and YYNGEE. The germline V and J ends were trimmed by 0 bases and 6 bases, with 22 bases remaining between them.